The 20 T cell receptor beta chains presented below share a single source sample, sequenced in a study of OX40 agonist ivuxolimab in advanced cancers. Method: immunoSEQ multiplex PCR; TCRdb's copy keeps in-frame clones and lacks some. This sample has about 70,000 clones; roughly 89% occur once, and the top ten carry 8% to 10%. The sequencing used CD4+ or CD8+ T cells sorted from blood, collected in a trial of the OX40 agonist ivuxolimab. The receptors shown here come from an adult with an advanced solid tumor such as melanoma, head and neck, liver or kidney cancer.

The chain employs TRBV7-9 and TRBJ1-1; D is unresolved. The CDR3 has 14 residues. Germline CDR1 is SEHNR and CDR2 is FQNEAQ (reference sequence). The V gene lost 3 bases and the J gene lost 0 bases, with 8 bases spanning the gap. For the CDR3, the DNA is TGTGCCAGCAGCTTTGGGCAGGTGAACACTGAAGCTTTCTTT. Translation gives CASSFGQVNTEAFF.

The rearrangement uses TRBV5-6 and TRBJ1-2, with D possibly TRBD1 on 5 matching bases. The CDR3 totals 15 residues. The V gene's germline CDR1 is SGHDT and CDR2 YYEEEE. V lost 2 bases and J lost 9, with 20 bases in between. This CDR3 reads CASSFPTRAEARYTF. CDR3 sequence (DNA): TGTGCCAGCAGCTTCCCCACCAGGGCGGAGGCCCGCTACACCTTC.

This chain joins TRBV2 and TRBJ2-2; D ambiguous. In germline, CDR1 is SNHLY, CDR2 FYNNEI. The CDR3 is 12 amino acids. V was cut by 3 bases and J by 7 bases, with 6 bases left in between. In DNA, the CDR3 is TGTGCCAGCAGTGATGGTTACGGGGAGCTGTTTTTT. Protein product: CASSDGYGELFF.

V usage is TRBV9 and J usage is TRBJ1-1; possibly TRBD1 for D (6 bases). This CDR3 region has 13 residues. Germline CDR1 is SGDLS and CDR2 is YYNGEE. Trimming removed 4 bases at V and 0 bases at J, with 7 bases between. DNA of the CDR3: TGTGCCAGCAGCACAGGGATGAACACTGAAGCTTTCTTT. Encoded protein: CASSTGMNTEAFF.

The V call is TRBV7-9, the J call TRBJ1-3; 8 nucleotides align to TRBD1. There are 19 residues in the CDR3. Per the germline V gene, CDR1 is SEHNR and CDR2 is FQNEAQ (reference sequence). Germline trimming cut 7 bases from V and 1 base from J; bases unmatched to any gene: 18. CDR3 nucleotide sequence: TGTGCCAGCAAAAGGGACAGGCGACCCGCTTCTCCATCTGGAAACACCATATATTTT. Encoded protein: CASKRDRRPASPSGNTIYF.

The chain carries TRBV7-9 and TRBJ2-2; 7 nucleotides agree with TRBD1. Unmatched junction bases numbered 7, after V lost 1 base and J lost 5 bases. Germline V CDR1 and CDR2: SEHNR, FQNEAQ (reference sequence). The CDR3 extends over 16 amino acids. The CDR3 region is CASSLGRGQTTGELFF. CDR3 coding DNA: TGTGCCAGCAGCTTAGGCCGGGGACAGACAACCGGGGAGCTGTTTTTT. The full variable domain, completed using reference TRBV7-9 and TRBJ2-2, is DTGVSQNPRHKITKRGQNVTFRCDPISEHNRLYWYRQTLGQGPEFLTYFQNEAQLEKSRLLSDRFSAERPKGSFSTLEIQRTEQGDSAMYLCASSLGRGQTTGELFFGEGSRLTVL.

DNA of the CDR3: TGTGCCTGGAGTCCTCGAATAGGTGAAAAACTGTTTTTT. This sequence encodes CAWSPRIGEKLFF. The chain uses TRBV30 and TRBJ1-4; no clear D gene. The CDR3 is made up of 13 amino acids. Trimming removed 2 bases from V and 7 bases from J, with 11 bases in between. Per the germline V gene, CDR1 is GTSNPN and CDR2 is SVGIG (reference sequence).

This clone has only one observation. The J gene is TRBJ2-5, the V gene TRBV4-2; unclear D gene. The germline gives CDR1 LGHNA, CDR2 YNFKEQ. This CDR3 is 12 amino acids long. Trimming removed 3 bases from V and 9 bases from J, with 11 bases in between. The chain's CDR3 is CASSQDLGSQYF. In DNA, the CDR3 is TGTGCCAGCAGCCAGGACCTTGGTTCCCAGTACTTC.

V gene TRBV10-3 combines with J gene TRBJ2-2; no clear D. V lost 0 bases and J 2 bases, leaving 13 bases between the germline ends. CDR3 size: 17 residues. Germline-derived CDR1 and CDR2 are ENHRY and SYGVKD. CDR3 nucleotide sequence: TGTGCCATCAGTGAGTCGGTTCGCAGATCCAACACCGGGGAGCTGTTTTTT. It yields the protein CAISESVRRSNTGELFF.

The rearrangement joins TRBV19 to TRBJ1-3, with 7 bases matching TRBD1. Germline V gene data show CDR1 as LNHDA and CDR2 as SQIVND (reference sequence). The length of the CDR3 is 16 residues. J lost 0 bases, V lost 8 bases, and 10 bases had no gene match. The CDR3 here is CASQQGTPSSGNTIYF. For the CDR3, the DNA is TGTGCCAGTCAACAGGGGACACCGAGCTCTGGAAACACCATATATTTT.

The chain is built from TRBV5-6 and TRBJ2-1, with 15 bases fitting TRBD2. The CDR3 spans 17 residues. Unmatched junction bases numbered 9, after V lost 6 bases and J lost 5 bases. The V gene's germline CDR1 is SGHDT and CDR2 YYEEEE. The CDR3 protein is CASTIGLAGGMNNEQFF. For the CDR3, the DNA is TGTGCCAGCACCATAGGACTAGCGGGGGGGATGAACAATGAGCAGTTCTTC.

The chain combines TRBV11-2 with TRBJ1-1; TRBD1 might be the D (6 bases). V was cut by 2 bases and J by 2 bases, with 9 bases left in between. The CDR3 is 14 amino acids. Germline assignment: CDR1 SGHAT and CDR2 FQNNGV. CDR3: CASSLQQGNTEAFF. CDR3 DNA: TGTGCCAGCAGCTTACAACAGGGAAACACTGAAGCTTTCTTT.

The chain employs TRBV7-8 and TRBJ1-2; D not certain. V was cut by 5 bases and J by 4 bases, with 14 bases left in between. This CDR3 is 14 amino acids long. The V gene's germline CDR1 is SGHVS and CDR2 FQNEAQ. The CDR3 bases are TGTGCCAGCAGCCCGGCCAAGGAGGGCTATGGCTACACCTTC. The encoded protein is CASSPAKEGYGYTF.

V gene TRBV5-6 combines with J gene TRBJ2-5; perhaps TRBD1 as D (6 bases). The CDR3 sequence is 14 residues long. Trimming left V 3 bases short and J 4 bases short, with 13 bases between. CDR1 is SGHDT, CDR2 YYEEEE, per germline. The CDR3 DNA is TGTGCCAGCAGCTCGACAGGACTTGGAGAGACCCAGTACTTC. Its translation: CASSSTGLGETQYF.

The chain couples TRBV10-3 to TRBJ2-2; 7 positions match TRBD1. The CDR3 sequence is 15 residues long. Germline CDR1 ENHRY, CDR2 SYGVKD. The junction had 2 bases not matched to a gene; V was cut back by 0 bases and J by 4 bases. The CDR3 spells CAISESDRPTGELFF. CDR3 nucleotides: TGTGCCATCAGTGAGTCGGACAGGCCCACCGGGGAGCTGTTTTTT.

The chain has TRBV7-3 and TRBJ2-6; 7 bases are shared with TRBD1. Trimming at V came to 5 bases and at J to 0 bases, leaving 7 bases not matched to a gene. The germline V gene has CDR1 SGHTA and CDR2 FQGTGA. The CDR3 runs to 17 residues. The CDR3 coding sequence is TGTGCCAGCAGCCTGCGACAGGGACCCTCTGGGGCCAACGTCCTGACTTTC. Its protein is CASSLRQGPSGANVLTF. The complete variable domain, with remaining parts taken from reference TRBV7-3 and TRBJ2-6, reads GAGVSQTPSNKVTEKGKYVELRCDPISGHTALYWYRQSLGQGPEFLIYFQGTGAADDSGLPNDRFFAVRPEGSVSTLKIQRTERGDSAVYLCASSLRQGPSGANVLTFGAGSRLTVL.

The rearrangement uses TRBV6-6 and TRBJ1-2; D is ambiguous. Deletions cut 7 bases from V and 8 bases from J, with 11 bases between. The germline V gene encodes CDR1 MNHNY and CDR2 SVGAGI (reference sequence). The CDR3 loop spans 11 amino acids. The CDR3 region is CASTPFRGYTF. The CDR3 bases are TGTGCCAGCACCCCTTTTCGAGGCTACACCTTC.

V and J are TRBV15 and TRBJ1-5, with no clear D. The germline V gene encodes CDR1 LNHNV and CDR2 YYDKDF (reference sequence). The CDR3 extends over 15 amino acids. Trimming removed 4 bases from V and 0 bases from J, with 10 bases in between. Here the CDR3 reads CATSNPRLSNQPQHF. CDR3 DNA sequence: TGTGCCACCAGCAACCCCAGACTTAGCAATCAGCCCCAGCATTTT.

This chain links TRBV5-6 with TRBJ1-5, with D possibly TRBD1 on 6 matching bases. Germline-derived CDR1 and CDR2 are SGHDT and YYEEEE. The V and J ends lost 6 bases and 2 bases respectively, with 15 bases between them. This CDR3 spans 15 amino acids. The CDR3 loop reads CASTPWGRGNQPQHF. CDR3 bases: TGTGCCAGCACCCCCTGGGGGCGAGGCAATCAGCCCCAGCATTTT.

The J gene is TRBJ2-3, the V gene TRBV6-1; D ambiguous. Trimming cost V 2 bases and J 4 bases, with 7 bases left between them. Germline-derived CDR1 and CDR2 are MNHNS and SASEGT. This CDR3 is 13 amino acids long. The CDR3 loop is CASSEPVPDTQYF. DNA of the CDR3: TGTGCCAGCAGTGAACCTGTGCCAGATACGCAGTATTTT.